This TCR beta chain was sequenced during a study of T cell responses to AZD1222 COVID-19 vaccine (dated by TCRdb to about 2021). General notes on the study: TCR sequencing covered approximately 230 trial participants: approximately 200 given two doses of AZD1222 and 26 given two doses of MenACWY control vaccine. Trial participants were enrolled by age into 18-55, 56-69 and 70-plus year subgroups, with roughly 160, 29 and 62 TCR-sequenced participants respectively. What the work shows at the level of the full study, not this receptor alone: After two AZD1222 doses, spike-specific TCR breadth and depth were significantly higher than at day 0 and than in MenACWY recipients. Because no samples from the day 14 peak response were available, repertoires could be characterized only after the peak T cell response. Epitopes outside the regions mutated in the B.1.351 and B.1.1.7 variants were reportedly recognized by nearly half of the unique spike-specific TCRs. The vaccine-associated CD4 TCRs covered the entire spike protein, and the dominant responses fell in regions 160-218 and 743-854. Only a handful of AZD1222 recipients were SARS-CoV-2 seropositive at baseline, limiting conclusions about previously exposed vaccinees. In the small 56-69-year group, the increase in depth fell short of significance, most likely because of low power. Participants were mostly white British and included more females than males, and it was suggested by the authors that clonal diversity may have been underestimated.

The time point label of this sample denotes: about 28 days (+/-7) after the second vaccine dose. Because spike-specific TCR depth and breadth did not differ between the two schedules, AZD1222 recipients who got a second dose at roughly 4 weeks were pooled with those who got a second dose at roughly 12 weeks. Vaccinee samples were obtained from the UK trials COV001 and COV002, which included a single-blind randomized controlled phase 2/3 trial of AZD1222 (ChAdOx1 nCoV-19) in healthy adults. For TCRbeta chain sequencing, PBMC samples were collected from trial participants at day 0 and at day 28 after the second dose. With respect to this clone: The target of this receptor is not known. No base quality information exists; no much larger clone differs at one position.

The CDR3 regions of human TCRbeta chains were subjected to immunosequencing. The source study handled its data this way. TCRs in the repertoires were matched against a reference library of SARS-CoV-2-specific TCRs that had been generated with the MIRA antigen-specificity platform. Breadth was defined as the fraction of unique TCRs that were SARS-CoV-2-associated, and depth was defined as the fraction of total T cells that were SARS-CoV-2-associated. Using the MIRA data, each spike-specific TCR was assigned both to the spike region to which the TCR was reactive and to a CD4 or CD8 class. Log10-transformed breadth and depth values were compared by one-way ANOVA with Sidak's multiple comparisons tests. TCRdb provides this immuneACCESS table in a form limited to in-frame rearrangements. Some clones are lacking; in checked studies, under half of them reflect an unresolved V gene, and why the rest are absent is not known. Clone size and the V and J calls come from that table; the DNA yielded D and trimming. The sample table shows around 120,000 clones, and just under 95% are seen once. Together, the top ten hold roughly 1.1% of the sample.

The junction carries 10 bases between V and J, which are trimmed by 0 bases and 3 bases respectively. Via the germline V gene (reference sequence), CDR1 is SGHKS and CDR2 YYEKEE. From its cysteine to its phenylalanine, the CDR3 spans 15 amino acids. This entry keeps only the CDR3 DNA: 45 bases, framed from base 1. The TCR comes from an adult who received the AZD1222 COVID-19 vaccine. The input for sequencing was peripheral blood, taken 28 days after the second AZD1222 dose. Rearrangement joined TRBV5-5 to TRBJ2-1; the D gene is possibly TRBD2, with 5 bases matching. The CDR3 corresponds to CASSLDEGGYNEQFF. Read as DNA, the sequence is TGTGCCAGCAGCTTGGATGAGGGTGGCTACAATGAGCAGTTCTTC.